The 20 T cell receptor beta chains reported below all come from one sample, sequenced in a study of OX40 agonist ivuxolimab in advanced cancers. The protocol was immunoSEQ multiplex PCR, while the TCRdb copy is restricted to in-frame clones and leaves out a portion. Here the sample spans 65,000 to 75,000 clones, 85% being singletons. Sequenced material: CD4+ or CD8+ T cells sorted from blood, taken in a trial of the OX40 agonist ivuxolimab. The receptors derive from an adult with an advanced solid tumor such as melanoma, head and neck, liver or kidney cancer.

The chain joins TRBV19 to TRBJ1-1; D gene unclear. Germline assignment: CDR1 LNHDA and CDR2 SQIVND (reference sequence). This CDR3 spans 14 amino acids. Trimming removed 5 bases at V and 0 bases at J, with 10 bases between. The CDR3 loop is CASSRGSVNTEAFF. The CDR3 DNA follows: TGTGCCAGTAGTCGGGGATCGGTGAACACTGAAGCTTTCTTT.

CDR3 amino acids: CASSPTGMGGTQYF. The CDR3 DNA sequence: TGTGCCAGCAGCCCGACAGGGATGGGGGGGACGCAGTATTTT. This chain uses TRBV7-6 with TRBJ2-3; D may match TRBD1 or TRBD2 (7 bases each). V gave up 5 bases and J gave up 9 bases, with 18 bases separating them. The CDR3 covers 14 residues. Germline V gene lookup returns CDR1 SGHVS and CDR2 FNYEAQ.

The J gene is TRBJ2-7, the V gene TRBV1; TRBD2 is taken as the D call from the table, unchecked against the DNA. TRBV1 is marked as a pseudogene. This CDR3 is built from 18 residues. The CDR3 here is CTSSQEWVCGRSSYEQYF. The CDR3 DNA reads as TGCACCAGCAGCCAAGAATGGGTCTGCGGGAGGAGCTCCTACGAGCAGTACTTC.

In the case of this clone: Other DNA sequences in this specimen translate into the identical CDR3. The CDR3 DNA reads TGTGCCAGCAGCCCCCCGGGACGAAGTGGAAACACCATATATTTT. As protein: CASSPPGRSGNTIYF. This chain uses TRBV7-2 with TRBJ1-3, with D maybe TRBD1 (5 bases). The CDR3 runs 15 residues. Trimming pared 5 bases from V and 3 bases from J, leaving 14 bases between. Germline CDR1 and CDR2: SGHTA and FQGNSA.

The chain couples TRBV18 to TRBJ2-7, with TRBD2 matching 7 bases. Per germline, CDR1 KGHSH and CDR2 LQKENI. This CDR3 is 12 amino acids long. V was clipped by 1 base and J by 6 bases; unmatched bases: 0. In nucleotides, the CDR3 is TGTGCCAGCTCACCACGGGGGGGCGAGCAGTACTTC. Amino acid sequence: CASSPRGGEQYF.

The J gene is TRBJ2-3, the V gene TRBV9; 7 positions match TRBD1. This CDR3 spans 15 amino acids. V shed 4 bases and J 2 bases; nucleotides not matched to a gene: 7. CDR1 is SGDLS, CDR2 YYNGEE, per germline. The CDR3 coding sequence is TGTGCCAGCAGCCCGCGACAGGGAGACACAGATACGCAGTATTTT. The encoded protein is CASSPRQGDTDTQYF.

This clone occurred once. V is TRBV5-6 and J is TRBJ1-4, with D possibly TRBD1 on 6 matching bases. This CDR3 region has 13 residues. CDR1 and CDR2 (germline): SGHDT, YYEEEE. Trimming took 4 bases from V and 8 from J, leaving 12 bases between them. As DNA, the CDR3 is TGTGCCAGCAGCAACGGACAGTTAGAAAAACTGTTTTTT. It is translated as CASSNGQLEKLFF.

The V call is TRBV19, the J call TRBJ1-2; 11 bases map to TRBD1. Germline trimming cut 6 bases from V and 5 bases from J; bases unmatched to any gene: 5. This CDR3 comprises 14 residues. The V gene's germline CDR1 is LNHDA and CDR2 SQIVND (reference sequence). The CDR3, as DNA: TGTGCCAGTAGCCGGACAGGGGGCCGATATGGCTACACCTTC. Its protein product is CASSRTGGRYGYTF.

The chain links TRBV2 to TRBJ2-5; D is ambiguous. The V end lost 6 bases, the J end lost 4 bases, and 9 bases lay between the germline ends. The CDR3 spans 12 residues. Germline assignment: CDR1 SNHLY and CDR2 FYNNEI. CDR3 residues: CASRISGETQYF. The DNA for the CDR3 is TGTGCCAGCAGAATTAGTGGAGAGACCCAGTACTTC.

The chain joins TRBV18 to TRBJ2-7; 8 bases agree with TRBD1. Trimming cost V 6 bases and J 5 bases; bases outside gene matches: 12. Looked up from germline, CDR1 is KGHSH and CDR2 is LQKENI. The CDR3 loop spans 15 amino acids. As DNA, the CDR3 is TGTGCCAGCTCGCCCCAGGGGGCCGTTTTCGACGAGCAGTACTTC. Its translation: CASSPQGAVFDEQYF.

V is TRBV30 and J is TRBJ1-6; 10 nucleotides match TRBD1. V lost 2 bases and J lost 10; bases outside the gene matches: 8. There are 15 residues in the CDR3. From germline, CDR1 is GTSNPN and CDR2 SVGIG (reference sequence). The CDR3 protein is CAWSTAGTGVSPLHF. CDR3 bases: TGTGCCTGGAGTACTGCCGGGACAGGGGTATCACCCCTCCACTTT.

The rearrangement uses TRBV7-8 and TRBJ2-5, with 7 nucleotides matching TRBD2. Per the germline V gene, CDR1 is SGHVS and CDR2 is FQNEAQ. J lost 4 bases, V lost 5 bases, and 7 bases had no gene match. This CDR3 is built from 14 residues. The CDR3 protein is CASSRGRALETQYF. The CDR3 DNA reads as TGTGCCAGCAGCCGGGGGAGGGCCTTAGAGACCCAGTACTTC.

This clone was observed once. The chain employs TRBV7-7 and TRBJ2-4; D is unresolved. Trimming shortened V by 3 bases and J by 5 bases, and 14 bases separated the two germline ends. Germline-derived CDR1 and CDR2 are SSHAT and FNYEAQ (reference sequence). CDR3 length: 15 residues. The CDR3 coding sequence is TGTGCCAGCAGCTTGTTAGACGAGAAAGAAAACATTCAGTACTTC. It translates to CASSLLDEKENIQYF.

The rearrangement uses TRBV5-6 and TRBJ2-3; D is undetermined. CDR1 and CDR2 from the germline V gene are SGHDT and YYEEEE. This CDR3 comprises 12 residues. V lost 0 bases to trimming and J lost 7 bases, with 6 bases between them. The CDR3 loop reads CASSLEENTQYF. The DNA for the CDR3 is TGTGCCAGCAGCTTGGAAGAAAATACGCAGTATTTT.

The CDR3 loop is CASSLQAPQETQYF. DNA of the CDR3: TGTGCCAGCAGCTTGCAGGCGCCCCAAGAGACCCAGTACTTC. The V call is TRBV11-3, the J call TRBJ2-5; the D is unclear. Germline V CDR1 and CDR2: SGHNT, YENEEA. The V end lost 3 bases, the J end lost 1 base, and 9 bases lay between the germline ends. The CDR3 is 14 residues long.

The V call is TRBV11-2, the J call TRBJ2-5; 7 positions match TRBD2. There are 15 residues in the CDR3. J lost 3 bases, V lost 4 bases, and 8 bases had no gene match. Germline V CDR1 and CDR2: SGHAT, FQNNGV. The CDR3 DNA follows: TGTGCCAGCAGCTCTGGGGAGGGTAGAAAAGAGACCCAGTACTTC. The encoded protein is CASSSGEGRKETQYF.

This clone was seen just once. J is TRBJ2-3 and V is TRBV19, with TRBD2 matching 9 bases. This CDR3 is 19 amino acids long. V was pared by 6 bases and J by 0 bases, with 16 bases of the junction left unmatched. In germline, CDR1 is LNHDA, CDR2 SQIVND (reference sequence). The CDR3: CASRPRRLAGSASTDTQYF. CDR3 sequence (DNA): TGTGCCAGTAGGCCCCGGAGGCTAGCGGGGAGCGCTAGCACAGATACGCAGTATTTT.

J is TRBJ2-3 and V is TRBV25-1, with D tentatively TRBD1 (5 bases). Trimming cost V 6 bases and J 1 base, with 11 bases left between them. The CDR3 covers 14 residues. CDR1 is MGHDK, CDR2 SYGVNS, per germline. This CDR3 reads CASRDPRGTDTQYF. In DNA form, the CDR3 reads TGTGCCAGCAGGGACCCCAGGGGCACAGATACGCAGTATTTT.

J is TRBJ1-6 and V is TRBV27; D remains unclear. Trimming shortened V by 8 bases and J by 7 bases, and 18 bases separated the two germline ends. From germline, CDR1 is MNHEY and CDR2 SMNVEV (reference sequence). This CDR3 region has 15 residues. The CDR3: CASQATPRGNSPLHF. The CDR3 DNA sequence: TGTGCCAGCCAGGCGACCCCGCGGGGAAATTCACCCCTCCACTTT.

J is TRBJ1-1 and V is TRBV6-6, with D tentatively TRBD1 (6 bases). The CDR3 totals 14 residues. Per the germline V gene, CDR1 is MNHNY and CDR2 is SVGAGI (reference sequence). Trimming pared 7 bases from V and 4 bases from J, leaving 16 bases between. The CDR3 bases are TGTGCCAGCACCCAACAGGGTAAGACCACTGAAGCTTTCTTT. Amino acid sequence: CASTQQGKTTEAFF.